This T cell receptor (beta chain) was identified during a study of Graves' ophthalmopathy and Graves' hyperthyroidism. Between the trimmed V and J ends, which lost 3 bases and 0 bases, there was a span of 11 bases. The CDR3 runs to 15 residues. CDR1 and CDR2 (germline): MNHEY, SVGAGI. For repertoire sequencing, the TCR beta CDR3 regions were amplified from RNA transcripts. Investigators did first-round RT-PCR with HTBI primers, then second-round multiplex PCR. TCRdb used MiXCR to reprocess the multiplex PCR reads, holding one entry per CDR3 protein. There are some 520,000 distinct CDR3 sequences in the sample; approximately 14% occur only once, and approximately 9.8% lies in the top ten. This clonotype was found many times. Diagnosis was based on clinical symptoms, serum thyroxine, TRAb, thyroid ultrasound and orbital computed tomography. An approximately 10 ml volume of fresh peripheral blood provided the PBMCs.

This receptor was identified in a woman between 25 and 40 years old with Graves' ophthalmopathy. The chain recombines TRBV6-5 with TRBJ1-1, with D possibly TRBD1 on 6 matching bases. The sequenced material came from blood. The CDR3 here is CASSYEGHLNTEAFF. CDR3 DNA: TGTGCCAGCAGTTATGAGGGACACCTGAACACTGAAGCTTTCTTT.